This passage covers 20 T cell receptor beta chains from one sample sequenced in a study of T-cell memory formation after mild COVID-19. A single record per CDR3 protein comes from TCRdb applying MiXCR to the 5' RACE reads. Of under 90,000 distinct CDR3 sequences in the sample, around 14% were seen once. Sample: PBMCs or a T cell subset sorted from them (not recorded which). Every receptor here comes from an adult woman who had mild COVID-19 (a few samples of this study predate the infection). Cell type and time point are not known.

The rearrangement links TRBV7-6 to TRBJ2-5, with 9 bases aligning to TRBD1. The CDR3 has 15 residues. V lost 3 bases, J lost 1 base, and 3 bases stayed unmatched. Germline loops: CDR1 SGHVS, CDR2 FNYEAQ. The CDR3 is CASSLTGGPQETQYF. Here the CDR3 DNA reads TGTGCCAGCAGCTTGACAGGGGGGCCCCAAGAGACCCAGTACTTC.

This sequence joins TRBV7-9 and TRBJ2-7, with D perhaps TRBD1 (6 bases). Germline CDR1 reads SEHNR; CDR2 reads FQNEAQ (reference sequence). The CDR3 consists of 17 residues. V was clipped by 5 bases and J by 1 base, with 21 bases between them. CDR3 loop: CASSPGQAGTQSYEQYF. DNA of the CDR3: TGTGCCAGCAGCCCCGGGCAGGCTGGGACACAGTCCTACGAGCAGTACTTC. Full variable domain (outside the CDR3, taken from reference TRBV7-9 and TRBJ2-7): DTGVSQNPRHKITKRGQNVTFRCDPISEHNRLYWYRQTLGQGPEFLTYFQNEAQLEKSRLLSDRFSAERPKGSFSTLEIQRTEQGDSAMYLCASSPGQAGTQSYEQYFGPGTRLTVT.

V is TRBV20-1 and J is TRBJ1-5; no definite D call. This CDR3 has 16 amino acids. Per germline, CDR1 DFQATT and CDR2 SNEGSKA (reference sequence). The germline V and J ends were trimmed by 7 bases and 2 bases, with 21 bases remaining between them. The DNA of the CDR3 is TGCAGTGTTATGGCCCTCGGAGGAGGTCGCAATCAGCCCCAGCATTTT. This encodes CSVMALGGGRNQPQHF.

Only a few counts were recorded for this clonotype. This sequence joins TRBV20-1 and TRBJ2-3; no clear D. The CDR3 spans 15 residues. Per germline, CDR1 DFQATT and CDR2 SNEGSKA (reference sequence). The V end was cut by 2 bases, the J end by 3 bases, with 15 bases between. The CDR3 DNA reads TGCAGTGCTAGATCCCCCCACGAAGGTACAGATACGCAGTATTTT. Its protein is CSARSPHEGTDTQYF.

The V and J genes are TRBV3-1 and TRBJ2-7; possibly TRBD1 for D (6 bases). Per germline, CDR1 LGHDT and CDR2 YNNKEL (reference sequence). CDR3 length: 13 residues. Trimming left V 6 bases short and J 1 base short, with 10 bases between. The CDR3 bases are TGTGCCAGCAGGGACACAGGGTCCTACGAGCAGTACTTC. It specifies CASRDTGSYEQYF.

V gene TRBV12-3 or TRBV12-4 combines with J gene TRBJ1-2; the match to TRBD1 covers 8 bases. V shed 5 bases, J shed 3 bases, and the junction held 8 bases outside the gene matches. The length of the CDR3 is 15 residues. The DNA of the CDR3 is TGTGCCAGCAGTCCAGGGGGCGCATCTCACTATGGCTACACCTTC. It specifies CASSPGGASHYGYTF.

The chain recombines TRBV4-2 with TRBJ2-3; D unresolved. The CDR3 covers 15 residues. V lost 4 bases, J lost 5 bases, and 16 bases lay in between. The germline V gene encodes CDR1 LGHNA and CDR2 YNFKEQ. The CDR3 nucleotides read TGTGCCAGCAGCCCCACTACGAACTTAGGAGATACGCAGTATTTT. Translation gives CASSPTTNLGDTQYF.

V and J are TRBV27 and TRBJ2-7; 7 nucleotides agree with TRBD1. Germline CDR1 and CDR2: MNHEY and SMNVEV (reference sequence). This CDR3 has 15 residues. V lost 2 bases to trimming and J lost 4 bases; unmatched junction nucleotides: 8. CDR3: CASSLRGPNTYEQYF. The CDR3 DNA reads as TGTGCCAGCAGTTTAAGGGGGCCCAATACATACGAGCAGTACTTC.

V is TRBV5-5 and J is TRBJ1-5, with D unclear. The ends were cut back, 0 bases at V and 5 bases at J, with 6 bases in the middle. The length of the CDR3 is 13 residues. Germline lookup yields CDR1 SGHKS and CDR2 YYEKEE (reference sequence). CDR3 sequence (DNA): TGTGCCAGCAGCTTGGATTACCATCAGCCCCAGCATTTT. It yields the protein CASSLDYHQPQHF.

This rearrangement joins TRBV30 to TRBJ2-1; 11 bases match TRBD2. The V segment lost 7 bases and the J segment 9 bases; nucleotides outside the gene matches: 14. The CDR3 is made up of 15 amino acids. The germline V gene has CDR1 GTSNPN and CDR2 SVGIG (reference sequence). In DNA form, the CDR3 reads TGTGCCTATGATGACCTAGCGGGAGGTTGGAGTGAGCAGTTCTTC. Amino acids: CAYDDLAGGWSEQFF.

The chain is built from TRBV9 and TRBJ2-3; D is unclear. The V gene lost 0 bases and the J gene lost 2 bases, with 4 bases spanning the gap. Looked up from germline, CDR1 is SGDLS and CDR2 is YYNGEE. The CDR3 loop spans 13 amino acids. This CDR3 is CASSVAVTDTQYF. CDR3 nucleotide sequence: TGTGCCAGCAGCGTAGCAGTCACAGATACGCAGTATTTT.

This clonotype was found a few times. This chain connects TRBV7-9 to TRBJ2-1; 7 nucleotides align to TRBD2. There are 15 residues in the CDR3. Unmatched junction bases numbered 12, after V lost 5 bases and J lost 8 bases. Germline V gene sequence: CDR1 SEHNR, CDR2 FQNEAQ (reference sequence). CDR3 nucleotides: TGTGCCAGCAGCCCAGCGGGATTGGGGACGTATGAGCAGTTCTTC. The encoded protein is CASSPAGLGTYEQFF.

The V call is TRBV7-2, the J call TRBJ2-3; 12 bases are a match to TRBD2. The germline V gene has CDR1 SGHTA and CDR2 FQGNSA. J was trimmed by 3 bases and V by 4 bases; bases with no gene match: 14. This CDR3 is built from 19 residues. The CDR3 bases are TGTGCCAGCAGCTCCCTATGGAACCCCACTAGCGGGAGGACAGATACGCAGTATTTT. Protein: CASSSLWNPTSGRTDTQYF.

The chain recombines TRBV27 with TRBJ2-7; 11 bases align to TRBD1. J lost 8 bases, V lost 5 bases, and 8 bases had no gene match. The CDR3 is made up of 14 amino acids. Looked up from germline, CDR1 is MNHEY and CDR2 is SMNVEV (reference sequence). CDR3 coding DNA: TGTGCCAGCAGTCCCGGGACAGGGGGTGGTAAGCAGTACTTC. It codes for CASSPGTGGGKQYF.

This clonotype was found a few times. The rearrangement links TRBV30 to TRBJ1-5, with a possible D match to TRBD1 (6 bases). This CDR3 has 15 amino acids. CDR1 is GTSNPN, CDR2 SVGIG, per germline (reference sequence). V was clipped by 3 bases and J by 1 base, with 13 bases between them. The CDR3 region has the DNA TGTGCCTGGAGGTCAGGGGTGACAAGCAATCAGCCCCAGCATTTT. It translates to CAWRSGVTSNQPQHF.

This sequence joins TRBV25-1 and TRBJ2-2, with D tentatively TRBD1 (5 bases). This CDR3 has 16 residues. The V end lost 2 bases, the J end lost 5 bases, and 15 bases lay between the germline ends. CDR1 and CDR2 from the germline V gene are MGHDK and SYGVNS. The CDR3 reads CASSEPAGWETGELFF. The DNA for the CDR3 is TGTGCCAGCAGTGAACCAGCAGGGTGGGAAACCGGGGAGCTGTTTTTT. Together with reference TRBV25-1 and TRBJ2-2, the CDR3 gives the full variable domain: EADIYQTPRYLVIGTGKKITLECSQTMGHDKMYWYQQDPGMELHLIHYSYGVNSTEKGDLSSESTVSRIRTEHFPLTLESARPSHTSQYLCASSEPAGWETGELFFGEGSRLTVL.

This clonotype has more than one count but fewer than ten. The chain carries TRBV7-9 and TRBJ1-1; D uncertain. Germline V gives CDR1 SEHNR, CDR2 FQNEAQ (reference sequence). V lost 6 bases and J lost 1, with 18 bases in between. This CDR3 spans 16 amino acids. CDR3 in DNA: TGTGCCAGCAGACCCCCTCAACCGGCGGGGAACACTGAAGCTTTCTTT. Residues: CASRPPQPAGNTEAFF.

V is TRBV7-9 and J is TRBJ2-1; 7 nucleotides align to TRBD1. This CDR3 spans 17 amino acids. Trimming at V came to 7 bases and at J to 2 bases, leaving 14 bases not matched to a gene. Germline V gives CDR1 SEHNR, CDR2 FQNEAQ (reference sequence). The CDR3 loop is CASTYLVGQPTYNEQFF. The CDR3 DNA is TGTGCCAGCACCTACCTCGTGGGACAGCCGACCTACAATGAGCAGTTCTTC.

This clonotype was recorded a few times. The chain uses TRBV30 and TRBJ2-1; TRBD2 agrees at 11 bases. This CDR3 has 13 residues. Germline-derived CDR1 and CDR2 are GTSNPN and SVGIG (reference sequence). V lost 7 bases to trimming and J lost 3 bases; unmatched junction nucleotides: 2. CDR3 residues: CAFTSGGYNEQFF. CDR3 in DNA: TGTGCCTTCACTAGCGGGGGCTACAATGAGCAGTTCTTC.

This rearrangement joins TRBV7-9 to TRBJ2-2, with unresolved D. Germline loops: CDR1 SEHNR, CDR2 FQNEAQ (reference sequence). The V end was cut by 4 bases, the J end by 5 bases, with 14 bases between. The CDR3 extends over 15 amino acids. The CDR3, as DNA: TGTGCCAGCAGCTCGACCCCCCTTGAAACCGGGGAGCTGTTTTTT. It yields the protein CASSSTPLETGELFF.